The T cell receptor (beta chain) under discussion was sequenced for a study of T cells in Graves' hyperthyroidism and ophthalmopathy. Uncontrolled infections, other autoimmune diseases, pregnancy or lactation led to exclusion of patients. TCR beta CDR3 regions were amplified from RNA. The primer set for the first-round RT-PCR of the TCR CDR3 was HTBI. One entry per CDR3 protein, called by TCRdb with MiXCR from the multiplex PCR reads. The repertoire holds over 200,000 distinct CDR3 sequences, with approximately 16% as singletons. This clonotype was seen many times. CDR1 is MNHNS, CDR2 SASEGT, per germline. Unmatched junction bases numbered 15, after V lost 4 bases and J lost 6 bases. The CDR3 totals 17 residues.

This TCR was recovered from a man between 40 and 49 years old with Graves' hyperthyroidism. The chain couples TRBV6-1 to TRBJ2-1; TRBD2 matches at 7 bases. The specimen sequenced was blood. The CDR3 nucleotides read TGTGCCAGCAGTGGGGGGTTTGGGGCGGGGGATCTCAATGAGCAGTTCTTC. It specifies CASSGGFGAGDLNEQFF.